This record covers a single T cell receptor (beta chain). No antigen is known for it. The data originate from a study of beta chain features in type 1 diabetes. Study conclusions and caveats: In type 1 diabetes patients, VDJ junctions had fewer insertions; deletions at these junctions were more frequent.

CDR1 and CDR2 (germline): SGHRS, YFSETQ. Between the trimmed V and J ends, which lost 3 bases and 7 bases, there was a span of 20 bases. The CDR3 spans 15 residues. Every isolated RNA sample was fully reverse transcribed, so sequencing captured expressed TCRB transcripts. The data were produced by immunoSEQ multiplex PCR, yet TCRdb's version contains in-frame clones alone and is incomplete. This sample has over 300,000 clones, with 7.5% to 9% found just once. CD4+ naive, central memory, regulatory and stem cell-like memory subsets were isolated by sorting on CD45RO/CCR7/CD25/CD127/CD95/CD27. The chain couples TRBV5-1 to TRBJ2-7; possibly TRBD2 for D (6 bases). The TCR sequence derives from a woman aged 18 to 35 in good health. Sequencing was carried out using central memory CD4+ T cells from blood. CDR3 residues: CASSSAGTGEKEQYF. The CDR3 nucleotides are TGCGCCAGCAGCTCTGCCGGGACTGGGGAAAAAGAGCAGTACTTC.